These 5 T cell receptor beta chains were all obtained from the same sample, sequenced in a study of glioma-infiltrating T cells after dendritic cell vaccination. Assay: immunoSEQ multiplex PCR; the TCRdb copy retains only in-frame clones and omits some. Of over 55,000 clones in the sample, around 81% are singletons; the top ten hold roughly 7.9%. The sample consisted of blood, taken before dendritic cell vaccination. All receptors derive from a human donor with glioblastoma.

The rearrangement links TRBV5-1 to TRBJ2-3; D may be TRBD2 (6 bases). The CDR3 extends over 15 amino acids. Trimming removed 3 bases from V and 6 bases from J, with 17 bases in between. Germline V gene sequence: CDR1 SGHRS, CDR2 YFSETQ. The chain's CDR3 is CASSSRGTWEDTQYF. For the CDR3, the DNA is TGCGCCAGCAGCTCCCGGGGGACCTGGGAGGATACGCAGTATTTT.

The chain uses TRBV5-1 and TRBJ1-2, with TRBD1 identical over 8 bases. The V gene's germline CDR1 is SGHRS and CDR2 YFSETQ. CDR3 length: 14 residues. V lost 3 bases to trimming and J lost 4 bases; unmatched junction nucleotides: 5. In DNA form, the CDR3 reads TGCGCCAGCAGCTCTCGGACAGGGTCCTATGGCTACACCTTC. Its protein product is CASSSRTGSYGYTF.

This clone occurred once. The V call is TRBV18, the J call TRBJ2-3; 15 bases fit TRBD2. Germline CDR1 and CDR2: KGHSH and LQKENI. V was pared by 6 bases and J by 4 bases, with 5 bases of the junction left unmatched. The CDR3 length is 16 residues. CDR3 in DNA: TGTGCCAGCTCCTCGGGACTAGCGGGGGGCGCAGATACGCAGTATTTT. It specifies CASSSGLAGGADTQYF.

CDR3 DNA: TGTGCCAGCAGCCAAGATAGCGACTCCTCGGGGGGTACGCAGTATTTT. It translates to CASSQDSDSSGGTQYF. The J gene is TRBJ2-3, the V gene TRBV4-2, with 7 bases fitting TRBD2. The germline gives CDR1 LGHNA, CDR2 YNFKEQ. Trimming removed 0 bases from V and 8 bases from J; junction bases left unmatched: 11. The CDR3 is made up of 16 amino acids.

This rearrangement joins TRBV19 to TRBJ2-3, with D possibly TRBD1 on 6 matching bases. This CDR3 contains 16 residues. Germline V CDR1 and CDR2: LNHDA, SQIVND (reference sequence). Trimming removed 7 bases from V and 1 base from J, with 18 bases in between. CDR3: CASNFNYRAGTDTQYF. CDR3 coding DNA: TGTGCCAGTAATTTTAACTACAGGGCCGGCACAGATACGCAGTATTTT.